This T cell receptor (beta chain) comes out of a study of lymphopenia after photon versus proton radiotherapy. General study results and limits: Oligoclonal CD8+ Temra expansion after nadir drove photon patients' diversity drop. Better survival with proton therapy was suggested as possible, not demonstrated. Larger post-nadir TCR diversity loss correlated inversely with survival in deceased patients.

The data were produced by immunoSEQ multiplex PCR, yet TCRdb's version contains in-frame clones alone and is incomplete. The data show about 83,000 clones, with around four fifths seen just once and 1.2% to 1.5% held by the top ten. With regard to this clone: No antigen is known for it.

From germline, CDR1 is MNHNY and CDR2 SVGAGI (reference sequence). The CDR3 is 11 amino acids. V was pared by 1 base and J by 6 bases, with 1 base between. Sequencing used peripheral blood, obtained from a patient treated with proton-based radiotherapy. This TCR was recovered from a man in his sixties with pancreatic cancer. The J gene is TRBJ2-1, the V gene TRBV6-6; no clear D gene. The CDR3 DNA reads TGTGCCAGCAGTTACTTCAATGAGCAGTTCTTC. This translates into CASSYFNEQFF.